The 25 T cell receptor beta chains below were found in one sample sequenced in a study of T-cell memory formation after mild COVID-19. TCRdb independently ran MiXCR on the 5' RACE reads; one entry per CDR3 protein. The data hold some 120,000 distinct CDR3 sequences, with about 17% observed a single time. Material: PBMCs or a T cell subset sorted from them (not recorded which). These receptors originate from an adult woman who had mild COVID-19 (a few samples of this study predate the infection). Cell type and time point are not known.

The J gene is TRBJ2-3, the V gene TRBV4-3, with 9 positions matching TRBD2. Germline trimming cut 4 bases from V and 2 bases from J; bases unmatched to any gene: 13. The CDR3 length is 18 residues. The germline V gene encodes CDR1 LGHNA and CDR2 YSLEER. The DNA for the CDR3 is TGCGCCAGCAGCCGCTTACCCATCCAGCGGGAGGACACAGATACGCAGTATTTT. Translating it yields CASSRLPIQREDTDTQYF.

Only a few counts were recorded for this clonotype. V usage is TRBV9 and J usage is TRBJ2-1, with TRBD2 matching 10 bases. Germline trimming cut 0 bases from V and 8 bases from J; bases unmatched to any gene: 8. CDR1 is SGDLS, CDR2 YYNGEE, per germline. The CDR3 runs to 16 residues. CDR3 in amino acids: CASSVASGRGLDEQFF. In DNA form, the CDR3 reads TGTGCCAGCAGCGTAGCTAGCGGGAGAGGATTGGATGAGCAGTTCTTC.

V usage is TRBV12-3 or TRBV12-4 and J usage is TRBJ2-3; possible D gene TRBD1, 5 bases. The CDR3 length is 15 residues. V dropped 5 bases and J dropped 2 bases, with 14 bases sitting between them. CDR3 sequence (DNA): TGTGCCAGCAGTCCCAAGGGGATCCTCACAGATACGCAGTATTTT. Its protein product is CASSPKGILTDTQYF.

The chain links TRBV24-1 to TRBJ1-2, with D possibly TRBD1 on 6 matching bases. Trimming removed 4 bases at V and 4 bases at J, with 18 bases between. The CDR3 is 16 residues long. From germline, CDR1 is KGHDR and CDR2 SFDVKD. CDR3 in amino acids: CATSESGTLGGYGYTF. Written as DNA, the CDR3 is TGTGCCACCAGTGAATCCGGGACACTCGGCGGCTATGGCTACACCTTC.

The chain carries TRBV20-1 and TRBJ2-1; D is possibly TRBD2 (6 bases). This CDR3 has 12 amino acids. Germline values: CDR1 DFQATT, CDR2 SNEGSKA (reference sequence). In DNA form, the CDR3 reads TGCACCGGCCGGGAGCCCAGCAATGAGCAGTTCTTC. It specifies CTGREPSNEQFF.

The rearrangement links TRBV18 to TRBJ1-1, with TRBD1 as a possible D gene (5 bases). V lost 10 bases and J 7 bases, leaving 13 bases between the germline ends. This CDR3 has 11 amino acids. CDR1 is KGHSH, CDR2 LQKENI, per germline. This CDR3 is CATRGGDEAFF. The CDR3 DNA reads TGTGCCACCCGGGGGGGTGATGAAGCTTTCTTT.

The genes are TRBV12-3 or TRBV12-4 and TRBJ2-3; D is uncertain. Trimming left V 5 bases short and J 0 bases short, with 12 bases between. This CDR3 is 15 amino acids long. DNA of the CDR3: TGTGCCAGCAGTCGGACCCCGACTAGCACAGATACGCAGTATTTT. The encoded protein is CASSRTPTSTDTQYF.

This chain connects TRBV5-1 to TRBJ1-1, with TRBD1 matching 7 bases. After removal of 2 bases from V and 4 bases from J, the junction contained 2 bases not matched to a gene. The CDR3 is 13 amino acids. Germline CDR1 and CDR2: SGHRS and YFSETQ. CDR3 protein: CASSFGQATEAFF. The CDR3 nucleotides are TGCGCCAGCAGCTTCGGACAGGCCACTGAAGCTTTCTTT.

The chain couples TRBV6-5 to TRBJ2-3; maybe TRBD1 (5 bases). V lost 1 base and J lost 5, with 7 bases in between. CDR1 MNHEY and CDR2 SVGAGI come from the germline V gene. CDR3 length: 13 residues. DNA for the CDR3: TGTGCCAGCAGTTACTATCAGGGAGATACGCAGTATTTT. It yields the protein CASSYYQGDTQYF.

This rearrangement joins TRBV7-2 to TRBJ2-7; a weak D match, TRBD2 (6 bases). Trimming stripped 2 bases from V and 3 bases from J, with 14 bases between. The CDR3 covers 15 residues. Germline V CDR1 and CDR2: SGHTA, FQGNSA. The CDR3 is CASSLYGSSGYEQYF. Here the CDR3 DNA reads TGTGCCAGCAGCTTATACGGGAGTAGCGGCTACGAGCAGTACTTC.

The V and J genes are TRBV10-3 and TRBJ1-2; 10 bases are shared with TRBD1. Germline V CDR1 and CDR2: ENHRY, SYGVKD. V trimming: 8 bases; J trimming: 1 base; junction bases outside the gene matches: 1. CDR3 length equals 13 residues. CDR3 residues: CAIGTGVNYGYTF. CDR3 DNA sequence: TGTGCCATCGGGACAGGGGTTAACTATGGCTACACCTTC.

This clonotype was seen more than once but under ten times. A junction end diverges from the germline sequence, so it may reflect a read error. The V and J genes are TRBV3-1 and TRBJ2-1; 8 bases agree with TRBD2. The germline V gene has CDR1 LGHDT and CDR2 YNNKEL (reference sequence). The CDR3 sequence is 16 residues long. CDR3 protein: CASRQGFREGGNEQFF. Written as DNA, the CDR3 is TGTGCCAGCAGACAAGGGTTCCGGGAGGGAGGCAATGAGCAGTTCTTC.

V gene TRBV2 combines with J gene TRBJ1-3; D is perhaps TRBD1 (5 bases). V was cut by 2 bases and J by 2 bases, with 10 bases left in between. This CDR3 contains 15 residues. Germline-derived CDR1 and CDR2 are SNHLY and FYNNEI. CDR3 bases: TGTGCCAGCAGTGAACCGACAGTAACTGGAAACACCATATATTTT. Protein sequence: CASSEPTVTGNTIYF. Complete variable domain (other parts from reference TRBV2 and TRBJ1-3): EPEVTQTPSHQVTQMGQEVILRCVPISNHLYFYWYRQILGQKVEFLVSFYNNEISEKSEIFDDQFSVERPDGSNFTLKIRSTKLEDSAMYFCASSEPTVTGNTIYFGEGSWLTVV.

The rearrangement uses TRBV29-1 and TRBJ2-1; D is unclear. The CDR3 extends over 12 amino acids. Germline assignment: CDR1 SQVTM and CDR2 ANQGSEA. The germline V and J ends were trimmed by 4 bases and 6 bases, with 10 bases remaining between them. CDR3 sequence reads: CSVARRGNEQFF. The CDR3, as DNA: TGCAGCGTTGCTCGGCGAGGCAATGAGCAGTTCTTC.

This clonotype was observed a few times. The V call is TRBV27, the J call TRBJ2-3; a possible D gene is TRBD1 (6 bases). V lost 6 bases, J lost 4 bases, and 17 bases lay in between. Per the germline V gene, CDR1 is MNHEY and CDR2 is SMNVEV (reference sequence). The CDR3 is 15 amino acids. CDR3 region: CASRTWTAASDTQYF. The CDR3 coding sequence is TGTGCCAGCAGAACGTGGACAGCTGCATCAGATACGCAGTATTTT.

The chain employs TRBV4-2 and TRBJ2-3, with D uncertain. Germline assignment: CDR1 LGHNA and CDR2 YNFKEQ. The CDR3 has 13 residues. The germline V and J ends were trimmed by 3 bases and 3 bases, with 7 bases remaining between them. The DNA for the CDR3 is TGTGCCAGCAGCCATAGGGTGACAGATACGCAGTATTTT. Residues: CASSHRVTDTQYF.

This clonotype was seen a handful of times. CDR3 bases: TGCGCCAGCAGCGCTCGGATGGCAGATACGCAGTATTTT. Encoded protein: CASSARMADTQYF. V is TRBV5-1 and J is TRBJ2-3; no reliable D call. This CDR3 region has 13 residues. Trimming cost V 4 bases and J 4 bases, with 10 bases left between them. Germline values: CDR1 SGHRS, CDR2 YFSETQ. Using reference TRBV5-1 and TRBJ2-3 for the parts outside the CDR3, the full variable domain is KAGVTQTPRYLIKTRGQQVTLSCSPISGHRSVSWYQQTPGQGLQFLFEYFSETQRNKGNFPGRFSGRQFSNSRSEMNVSTLELGDSALYLCASSARMADTQYFGPGTRLTVL.

This chain uses TRBV7-2 with TRBJ2-7; D is undetermined. The germline V and J ends were trimmed by 5 bases and 0 bases, with 11 bases remaining between them. The CDR3 covers 14 residues. In germline, CDR1 is SGHTA, CDR2 FQGNSA. CDR3 loop: CASSIGLHSYEQYF. The CDR3 nucleotides read TGTGCCAGCAGCATTGGTCTTCACTCCTACGAGCAGTACTTC.

This clonotype was counted only a few times. The V and J genes are TRBV25-1 and TRBJ2-7, with D possibly being TRBD2 (5 bases). The CDR3 is made up of 16 amino acids. Germline CDR1 and CDR2: MGHDK and SYGVNS. V was pared by 0 bases and J by 2 bases, with 14 bases between. The CDR3 spells CASSEYRPEGTYEQYF. The CDR3 DNA is TGTGCCAGCAGTGAATATCGGCCAGAGGGAACCTACGAGCAGTACTTC.

The table lists this clonotype with many counts. CDR3 nucleotides: TGCGCCAGCAGGGCCGGGACAGGACCTAATGAGCAGTTCTTC. Translating gives CASRAGTGPNEQFF. This chain uses TRBV5-1 with TRBJ2-1; TRBD1 agrees at 8 bases. CDR3 size: 14 residues. Trimming at V came to 5 bases and at J to 7 bases, leaving 8 bases not matched to a gene. Germline CDR1 and CDR2: SGHRS and YFSETQ. Supplemented by reference TRBV5-1 and TRBJ2-1, the full variable domain reads KAGVTQTPRYLIKTRGQQVTLSCSPISGHRSVSWYQQTPGQGLQFLFEYFSETQRNKGNFPGRFSGRQFSNSRSEMNVSTLELGDSALYLCASRAGTGPNEQFFGPGTRLTVL.

This clonotype has only a few counts. The genes are TRBV10-3 and TRBJ1-1, with D tentatively TRBD1 (5 bases). The CDR3 sequence is 17 residues long. Trimming cost V 4 bases and J 5 bases, with 23 bases left between them. Per germline, CDR1 ENHRY and CDR2 SYGVKD. CDR3 bases: TGTGCCATCAGTGCACGGACATCTTCGGGTTCGGCGACTGAAGCTTTCTTT. Protein sequence: CAISARTSSGSATEAFF.

The V call is TRBV13, the J call TRBJ2-6, with D possibly being TRBD2 (5 bases). From germline, CDR1 is PRHDT and CDR2 FYEKMQ (reference sequence). This CDR3 is 15 amino acids long. The V gene lost 7 bases and the J gene lost 4 bases, with 14 bases spanning the gap. The CDR3 here is CASTPLRVGANVLTF. CDR3 in DNA: TGTGCCAGCACCCCCCTGCGGGTCGGGGCCAACGTCCTGACTTTC. Combining the CDR3 with reference TRBV13 and TRBJ2-6 gives the whole variable domain AAGVIQSPRHLIKEKRETATLKCYPIPRHDTVYWYQQGPGQDPQFLISFYEKMQSDKGSIPDRFSAQQFSDYHSELNMSSLELGDSALYFCASTPLRVGANVLTFGAGSRLTVL.

This clonotype was detected a few times. The rearrangement uses TRBV21-1 and TRBJ1-5. TRBV21-1 is described as a pseudogene. The CDR3 spans 15 residues. The DNA of the CDR3 is TGTGCCAGCAGCCGTCTTGGGGATAGCAATCAGCCCCAGCATTTT. Translating gives CASSRLGDSNQPQHF.

In its sample, this clonotype was seen a few times. The chain couples TRBV3-1 to TRBJ2-3, with D perhaps TRBD2 (7 bases). Per the germline V gene, CDR1 is LGHDT and CDR2 is YNNKEL (reference sequence). Trimming removed 0 bases from V and 2 bases from J, with 15 bases in between. The length of the CDR3 is 17 residues. In nucleotides, the CDR3 is TGTGCCAGCAGCCAAGATCTGCCGGGGGGCCTCACAGATACGCAGTATTTT. Its translation: CASSQDLPGGLTDTQYF.

In its sample, this clonotype was seen a few times. This chain joins TRBV2 and TRBJ2-7; a possible D gene is TRBD1 (6 bases). The V and J ends lost 8 bases and 2 bases respectively, with 13 bases between them. Germline CDR1 is SNHLY and CDR2 is FYNNEI. The CDR3 covers 13 residues. The CDR3 loop reads CASHREIPYEQYF. The CDR3 nucleotides are TGTGCCAGCCACAGGGAAATACCCTACGAGCAGTACTTC.